This entry concerns a single T cell receptor beta chain. The antigen remains undetermined. From germline, CDR1 is SGHRS and CDR2 YFSETQ. Trimming took off 1 base at V and 3 bases at J, with 11 bases between the two ends. The CDR3 is 14 amino acids. The source of the sample is a study of cytomegalovirus exposure and HLA in healthy donors. Regarding the study as a whole: The authors assumed roughly uniform sequencing depth across donors for presence/absence analyses. Later examination showed HLA-associated TCR beta chains had greater clonal expansion than equally common others. Researchers catalogued some 160 TCR beta chains as cytomegalovirus-associated. Being productive about 90% or about 30% of the time was typical of most TCR beta V segments in an earlier analysis.

PCR used 60 Vbeta primers and 13 Jbeta primers. Some clones are missing from TCRdb's copy, which holds only in-frame ones; the method was immunoSEQ multiplex PCR. The ten top clones account for about a fifth, within a sample of about 20,000 clones. Sequencing used PBMCs. The V and J genes are TRBV5-1 and TRBJ2-7, with D possibly matching TRBD1 (6 bases). The clonotype comes from a man aged 55 to 69 in good health and CMV-seropositive. CDR3 sequence reads: CASSLMTGNYEQYF. CDR3 sequence (DNA): TGCGCCAGCAGCTTGATGACAGGAAACTACGAGCAGTACTTC. Together with reference TRBV5-1 and TRBJ2-7, the CDR3 gives the full variable domain: KAGVTQTPRYLIKTRGQQVTLSCSPISGHRSVSWYQQTPGQGLQFLFEYFSETQRNKGNFPGRFSGRQFSNSRSEMNVSTLELGDSALYLCASSLMTGNYEQYFGPGTRLTVT.